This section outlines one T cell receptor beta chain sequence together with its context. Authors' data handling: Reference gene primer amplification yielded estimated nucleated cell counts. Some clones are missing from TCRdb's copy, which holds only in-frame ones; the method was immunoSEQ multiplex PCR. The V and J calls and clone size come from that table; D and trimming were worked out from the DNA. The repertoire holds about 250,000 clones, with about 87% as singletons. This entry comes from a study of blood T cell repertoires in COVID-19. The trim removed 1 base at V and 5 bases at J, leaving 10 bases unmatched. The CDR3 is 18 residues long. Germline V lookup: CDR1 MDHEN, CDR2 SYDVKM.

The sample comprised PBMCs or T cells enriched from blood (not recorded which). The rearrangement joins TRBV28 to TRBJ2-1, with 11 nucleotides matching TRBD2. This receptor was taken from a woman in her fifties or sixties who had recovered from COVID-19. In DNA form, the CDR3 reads TGTGCCAGCAGTTTATCTAGCGGGAGGCCCCGGTTCGACAATGAGCAGTTCTTC. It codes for CASSLSSGRPRFDNEQFF.